Following are 14 T cell receptor beta chains from one sample sequenced in a study of shared clonotypes between healthy human individuals. Naive-designated CD8 cells lacked CD45RO, were positively enriched for CCR7, and omitted terminally differentiated effector memory CD45RA+ cells. Profiling relied on immunoSEQ multiplex PCR, and the TCRdb table lists in-frame clones only, not all of them. The sample yields some 1,900,000 clones, roughly 95% seen once. Sequenced input: naive CD8+ T cells sorted from blood. The receptors come from a man younger than 35 in good health.

The chain couples TRBV9 to TRBJ1-2, with D unresolved. From germline, CDR1 is SGDLS and CDR2 YYNGEE. V dropped 5 bases and J dropped 8 bases, with 10 bases sitting between them. There are 11 residues in the CDR3. The CDR3 reads CASSATAGYTF. The CDR3 region has the DNA TGTGCCAGCAGTGCCACAGCCGGCTACACCTTC.

The chain joins TRBV28 to TRBJ2-2, with D possibly being TRBD1 or TRBD2 (5 bases each). Germline assignment: CDR1 MDHEN and CDR2 SYDVKM. CDR3 length: 15 amino acids. The ends were cut back, 5 bases at V and 4 bases at J, with 14 bases in the middle. The CDR3 DNA sequence: TGTGCCAGCAGTCCCTTCCGGGACGGCACCGGGGAGCTGTTTTTT. Protein: CASSPFRDGTGELFF.

V and J are TRBV7-8 and TRBJ1-1; D is uncertain. Germline lookup yields CDR1 SGHVS and CDR2 FQNEAQ. CDR3 length: 13 residues. V lost 2 bases and J 8 bases, leaving 12 bases between the germline ends. Written as DNA, the CDR3 is TGTGCCAGCAGCTTATACAACGACGGGGAAGCTTTCTTT. Translated, it gives CASSLYNDGEAFF.

In its sample, this clone was seen once. Additional DNA sequences in this sample encode the identical CDR3. The chain employs TRBV9 and TRBJ2-3, with a tentative D call TRBD2 (5 bases). There are 13 residues in the CDR3. V gave up 2 bases and J gave up 2 bases, with 6 bases separating them. Germline assignment: CDR1 SGDLS and CDR2 YYNGEE. CDR3 amino acids: CASSVDYTDTQYF. The CDR3 coding sequence is TGTGCCAGCAGCGTCGACTACACAGATACGCAGTATTTT. Based on the CDR3 plus reference TRBV9 and TRBJ2-3, the full variable domain is DSGVTQTPKHLITATGQRVTLRCSPRSGDLSVYWYQQSLDQGLQFLIQYYNGEERAKGNILERFSAQQFPDLHSELNLSSLELGDSALYFCASSVDYTDTQYFGPGTRLTVL.

This chain links TRBV9 with TRBJ2-2; maybe TRBD2 (5 bases). With 3 bases removed from V and 0 bases from J, the gap between germline ends came to 12 bases. This CDR3 contains 16 residues. Germline assignment: CDR1 SGDLS and CDR2 YYNGEE. The CDR3 nucleotides are TGTGCCAGCAGCGGGGCGATGACTACGAACACCGGGGAGCTGTTTTTT. Its translation: CASSGAMTTNTGELFF.

The chain recombines TRBV6-1 with TRBJ2-3; D is possibly TRBD1 or TRBD2 (5 bases each). V dropped 2 bases and J dropped 2 bases, with 14 bases sitting between them. In germline, CDR1 is MNHNS, CDR2 SASEGT. This CDR3 comprises 16 residues. For the CDR3, the DNA is TGTGCCAGCAGTGAATTCTCGGGGCATTCCACAGATACGCAGTATTTT. It is translated as CASSEFSGHSTDTQYF.

The sample holds one count of this clone. The chain carries TRBV6-1 and TRBJ1-2; D is unresolved. From germline, CDR1 is MNHNS and CDR2 SASEGT. This CDR3 region has 13 residues. Trimming stripped 1 base from V and 4 bases from J, with 7 bases between. Written as DNA, the CDR3 is TGTGCCAGCAGTGAAGATGGGGTCTATGGCTACACCTTC. Residues: CASSEDGVYGYTF.

The genes are TRBV7-9 and TRBJ2-7; 8 bases fit TRBD1. CDR1 is SEHNR, CDR2 FQNEAQ, per germline (reference sequence). The J segment lost 6 bases and the V segment lost 8 bases, leaving 12 bases of the junction unmatched. The CDR3 runs to 14 residues. DNA of the CDR3: TGTGCCAGCGTTCAGGGGGCGCTCCCCGGCGAGCAGTACTTC. This translates into CASVQGALPGEQYF.

The CDR3 here is CASKGANVLTF. In DNA form, the CDR3 reads TGTGCCAGCAAAGGGGCCAACGTCCTGACTTTC. V usage is TRBV6-6 and J usage is TRBJ2-6; D not resolved. The V gene's germline CDR1 is MNHNY and CDR2 SVGAGI (reference sequence). This CDR3 region has 11 residues. V was cut by 7 bases and J by 4 bases, with 2 bases left in between.

The rearrangement links TRBV15 to TRBJ1-1; D is unclear. The length of the CDR3 is 14 residues. Germline V gene lookup returns CDR1 LNHNV and CDR2 YYDKDF (reference sequence). V was clipped by 3 bases and J by 1 base, with 9 bases between them. CDR3 sequence (DNA): TGTGCCACCAGCAGTAGACATAGGAACACTGAAGCTTTCTTT. Translating gives CATSSRHRNTEAFF. Combining the CDR3 with reference TRBV15 and TRBJ1-1 gives the whole variable domain DAMVIQNPRYQVTQFGKPVTLSCSQTLNHNVMYWYQQKSSQAPKLLFHYYDKDFNNEADTPDNFQSRRPNTSFCFLDIRSPGLGDTAMYLCATSSRHRNTEAFFGQGTRLTVV.

This chain uses TRBV4-1 with TRBJ2-1; D perhaps matches TRBD2 (6 bases). The CDR3 contains 16 residues. The V end was cut by 7 bases, the J end by 8 bases, with 24 bases between. The germline V gene encodes CDR1 MGHRA and CDR2 YSYEKL. CDR3 coding DNA: TGCGCCAGCACCCGGACCGGGACTGGGGACGGGTATGAGCAGTTCTTC. As protein: CASTRTGTGDGYEQFF.

The chain carries TRBV5-6 and TRBJ2-5; D is undetermined. CDR3 length equals 13 residues. CDR1 is SGHDT and CDR2 is YYEEEE in the germline V gene. Between the trimmed V and J ends, which lost 5 bases and 7 bases, there was a span of 15 bases. The CDR3 coding sequence is TGTGCCAGCAGGTCCGGCTCCACCGGGACCCAGTACTTC. Translating it yields CASRSGSTGTQYF.

The J gene is TRBJ1-1, the V gene TRBV6-6; possibly TRBD1 for D (5 bases). This CDR3 contains 12 residues. Germline lookup yields CDR1 MNHNY and CDR2 SVGAGI (reference sequence). The V and J ends lost 6 bases and 5 bases respectively, with 10 bases between them. CDR3 sequence: CASSRQSTEAFF. As DNA, the CDR3 is TGTGCCAGCAGCAGACAGTCTACTGAAGCTTTCTTT.

The rearrangement links TRBV28 to TRBJ1-6; D ambiguous. The germline V gene encodes CDR1 MDHEN and CDR2 SYDVKM. V lost 3 bases to trimming and J lost 4 bases, with 16 bases between them. This CDR3 has 17 residues. CDR3 in amino acids: CASSFSGGSGYNSPLHF. The CDR3 coding sequence is TGTGCCAGCAGTTTTTCGGGAGGAAGTGGTTATAATTCACCCCTCCACTTT.